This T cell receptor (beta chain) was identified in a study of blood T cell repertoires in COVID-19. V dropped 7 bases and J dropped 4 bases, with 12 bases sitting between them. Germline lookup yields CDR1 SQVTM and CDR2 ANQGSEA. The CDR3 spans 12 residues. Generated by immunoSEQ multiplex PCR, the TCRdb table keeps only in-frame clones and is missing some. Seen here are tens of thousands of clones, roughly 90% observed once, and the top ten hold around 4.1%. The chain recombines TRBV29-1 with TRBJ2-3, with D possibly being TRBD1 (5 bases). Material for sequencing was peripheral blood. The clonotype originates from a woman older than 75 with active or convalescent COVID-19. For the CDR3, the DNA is TGCAGCGCAGATCAGGGCGCAGATACGCAGTATTTT. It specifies CSADQGADTQYF.